The rows below give T cell receptor beta chains drawn from one sample of a study of beta chain features in type 1 diabetes. TCRdb keeps only in-frame clones here, not all; method: immunoSEQ multiplex PCR. Among 970,000 or so clones, roughly 15% were seen once, and the ten largest hold about 0.02%. Sample: naive CD4+ T cells from blood. The source is a young woman in good health. The CDR3 runs from the conserved cysteine through the conserved F or W. A D gene is named only where the DNA matches it firmly. Clone sizes are given selectively: once, few, many, or a class where the clone is expanded.

length	V	D	J	size	CDR3	DNA
15	TRBV28	TRBD2	TRBJ2-3	NA	CASSSAGGPPDTQYF	TGTGCCAGCAGTTCAGCGGGAGGGCCTCCAGATACGCAGTATTTT
16	TRBV19	TRBD2	TRBJ2-1	few	CASSIAGGGSYNEQFF	TGTGCCAGTAGTATTGCTGGCGGGGGTTCCTACAATGAGCAGTTCTTC
16	TRBV7-9	TRBD1	TRBJ2-1	few	CASSSRTGSTHNEQFF	TGTGCCAGCAGCTCCAGGACAGGGAGTACGCACAATGAGCAGTTCTTC
12	TRBV10-3	NA	TRBJ2-3	few	CASAEGSDTQYF	TGTGCCTCGGCCGAGGGTTCAGATACGCAGTATTTT
14	TRBV4-2	TRBD1	TRBJ2-5	few	CASSRNRGQETQYF	TGTGCCAGCAGCCGAAACAGGGGGCAGGAGACCCAGTACTTC
16	TRBV4-1	NA	TRBJ2-3	once	CASSQPTRGAPDTQYF	TGCGCCAGCAGCCAACCGACCCGTGGTGCTCCGGATACGCAGTATTTT
17	TRBV7-2	TRBD2	TRBJ2-3	few	CASSFRLGAGGTDTQYF	TGTGCCAGCAGCTTCCGGCTGGGAGCGGGAGGCACAGATACGCAGTATTTT
13	TRBV11-2	NA	TRBJ1-2	NA	CASSLDLGYGYTF	TGTGCCAGCAGCTTAGATCTGGGGTATGGCTACACCTTC
17	TRBV5-1	NA	TRBJ2-6	NA	CASSLDPPGAGANVLTF	TGCGCCAGCAGCTTGGACCCCCCCGGCGCCGGGGCCAACGTCCTGACTTTC
17	TRBV7-2	TRBD2	TRBJ2-1	NA	CASSSIRLAGGSNEQFF	TGTGCCAGCAGCTCGATTAGACTAGCGGGAGGGAGCAATGAGCAGTTCTTC
16	TRBV9	NA	TRBJ2-1	NA	CASSVEGGTVNNEQFF	TGTGCCAGCAGCGTAGAGGGGGGGACAGTAAACAATGAGCAGTTCTTC
13	TRBV7-9	NA	TRBJ2-5	few	CASSNRKSETQYF	TGTGCCAGCAGCAACCGTAAATCGGAGACCCAGTACTTC
14	TRBV9	NA	TRBJ1-2	few	CASSVTTAGPSYTF	TGTGCCAGCAGCGTAACAACTGCGGGACCCTCCTACACCTTC
17	TRBV11-2	NA	TRBJ2-3	NA	CASSLARMTGYTDTQYF	TGTGCCAGCAGCTTAGCCAGGATGACGGGATACACAGATACGCAGTATTTT
11	TRBV29-1	NA	TRBJ2-1	NA	CSVARANEQFF	TGCAGCGTTGCCAGGGCAAATGAGCAGTTCTTC
15	TRBV4-3	NA	TRBJ2-2	NA	CASSAIQMNTGELFF	TGCGCCAGCAGCGCCATACAAATGAACACCGGGGAGCTGTTTTTT
16	TRBV15	NA	TRBJ2-1	NA	CATSRGIGSSYNEQFF	TGTGCCACCAGCAGAGGTATCGGGAGCTCCTACAATGAGCAGTTCTTC
15	TRBV28	NA	TRBJ2-5	NA	CASSFRGRAAETQYF	TGTGCCAGCAGTTTCAGGGGTCGAGCGGCGGAGACCCAGTACTTC
15	TRBV6-1	NA	TRBJ1-5	NA	CASIGGAAKNQPQHF	TGTGCCAGCATTGGAGGGGCGGCGAAAAATCAGCCCCAGCATTTT
14	TRBV7-9	NA	TRBJ2-3	few	CASSPWIAGDTQYF	TGTGCCAGCAGCCCCTGGATTGCCGGAGATACGCAGTATTTT
12	TRBV28	NA	TRBJ2-1	NA	CASSLVLWEQFF	TGTGCCAGCAGTTTAGTCCTGTGGGAGCAGTTCTTC
15	TRBV5-4	NA	TRBJ1-1	NA	CASSQQPGEDTEAFF	TGTGCCAGCAGCCAGCAGCCCGGGGAGGACACTGAAGCTTTCTTT
15	TRBV9	TRBD2	TRBJ2-3	NA	CASSPGLVRPDTQYF	TGTGCCAGCAGCCCCGGACTAGTCCGGCCAGATACGCAGTATTTT
13	TRBV27	NA	TRBJ1-2	few	CASSLLGGYGYTF	TGTGCCAGCAGTTTATTAGGGGGCTATGGCTACACCTTC
14	TRBV7-9	TRBD1	TRBJ1-2	NA	CASSIQGLNYGYTF	TGTGCCAGCAGCATACAGGGGTTGAACTATGGCTACACCTTC
16	TRBV2	NA	TRBJ1-2	NA	CASSEAGGRANYGYTF	TGTGCCAGCAGTGAAGCTGGTGGTCGGGCTAACTATGGCTACACCTTC
17	TRBV14	NA	TRBJ2-1	many	CASSQVSGSVPYNEQFF	TGTGCCAGCAGCCAAGTCTCCGGGAGCGTCCCCTACAATGAGCAGTTCTTC
14	TRBV5-6	NA	TRBJ2-4	NA	CASSLKGAVHIQYF	TGTGCCAGCAGCTTAAAGGGAGCCGTACACATTCAGTACTTC
16	TRBV7-9	TRBD2	TRBJ2-7	few	CASSHSYSGSSYEQYF	TGTGCCAGCAGCCATTCTTATAGCGGGAGCTCCTACGAGCAGTACTTC
14	TRBV7-9	NA	TRBJ2-7	NA	CASSLVGDSYEQYF	TGTGCCAGCAGCTTAGTTGGGGACTCCTACGAGCAGTACTTC
11	TRBV19	NA	TRBJ1-5	NA	CASSTYQAQHF	TGTGCCAGTAGTACCTATCAGGCCCAGCATTTT
13	TRBV10-3	TRBD1	TRBJ1-2	few	CAITGTGKGGYTF	TGTGCCATCACGGGGACAGGGAAGGGTGGCTACACCTTC
16	TRBV11-2	NA	TRBJ2-1	few	CASSLEAVSSYNEQFF	TGTGCCAGCAGCCTCGAAGCGGTAAGCTCCTACAATGAGCAGTTCTTC
17	TRBV5-1	TRBD1	TRBJ1-2	few	CASSLDILGQGTTSYTF	TGCGCCAGCAGCTTGGACATTCTGGGACAGGGTACTACCAGCTACACCTTC
14	TRBV5-1	TRBD2	TRBJ2-7	NA	CASTHGAGGDEQYF	TGCGCCAGCACCCACGGGGCGGGAGGCGACGAGCAGTACTTC
16	TRBV28	NA	TRBJ1-5	few	CASSLPGYGRNQPQHF	TGTGCCAGCAGTTTACCCGGATATGGGAGAAATCAGCCCCAGCATTTT
17	TRBV18	NA	TRBJ2-6	NA	CASSPYPVSSGANVLTF	TGTGCCAGCTCACCGTACCCGGTATCCTCTGGGGCCAACGTCCTGACTTTC
17	TRBV7-2	NA	TRBJ2-3	NA	CASSLVPGLIGRDTQYF	TGTGCCAGCAGCTTAGTCCCAGGGCTGATAGGAAGAGATACGCAGTATTTT
15	TRBV4-2	NA	TRBJ1-1	few	CASSQEEGGRTEAFF	TGTGCCAGCAGCCAAGAGGAAGGAGGGAGAACTGAAGCTTTCTTT
14	TRBV29-1	NA	TRBJ2-1	few	CSVARILSYNEQFF	TGCAGCGTTGCCAGGATCCTCTCCTACAATGAGCAGTTCTTC
14	TRBV19	NA	TRBJ2-7	NA	CASSRQVSSYEQYF	TGTGCCAGTAGTAGACAGGTATCCTCCTACGAGCAGTACTTC
13	TRBV29-1	NA	TRBJ1-3	NA	CSVSEGYGNTIYF	TGCAGCGTCTCAGAGGGGTATGGAAACACCATATATTTT
12	TRBV2	NA	TRBJ2-5	NA	CASMGVAETQYF	TGTGCCAGCATGGGGGTGGCGGAGACCCAGTACTTC
16	TRBV5-6	NA	TRBJ2-2	NA	CASRFERGLDYGELFF	TGTGCCAGCAGATTCGAACGGGGCCTTGACTACGGGGAGCTGTTTTTT
14	TRBV4-3	TRBD2	TRBJ2-3	few	CASSRGLAGDTQYF	TGCGCCAGCAGCCGGGGCCTAGCGGGAGATACGCAGTATTTT
15	TRBV15	NA	TRBJ1-4	NA	CATSRERQANEKLFF	TGTGCCACCAGCAGAGAGAGGCAGGCTAATGAAAAACTGTTTTTT
15	TRBV10-3	TRBD1	TRBJ1-3	NA	CATRGTGATGNTIYF	TGTGCCACCAGGGGGACAGGGGCCACTGGAAACACCATATATTTT
13	TRBV7-6	NA	TRBJ1-1	few	CASSLKGGGEAFF	TGTGCCAGCAGCTTAAAGGGAGGGGGTGAAGCTTTCTTT
12	TRBV11-2	TRBD2	TRBJ2-5	few	CASRSGGETQYF	TGTGCCAGCAGATCCGGGGGGGAGACCCAGTACTTC
13	TRBV7-9	NA	TRBJ2-5	NA	CASTPGTQETQYF	TGTGCCAGCACGCCGGGAACCCAAGAGACCCAGTACTTC
15	TRBV13	NA	TRBJ2-4	few	CASSAMGSAKNIQYF	TGTGCCAGCAGCGCCATGGGGTCGGCCAAAAACATTCAGTACTTC
11	TRBV20-1	NA	TRBJ2-5	few	CSARRSGYQYF	TGCAGTGCTAGAAGGTCAGGGTACCAGTACTTC
14	TRBV28	NA	TRBJ2-7	few	CASSSPGGAGEQYF	TGTGCCAGCAGCTCACCAGGGGGGGCTGGCGAGCAGTACTTC
16	TRBV4-3	NA	TRBJ2-1	few	CASSQDGDSSYNEQFF	TGCGCCAGCAGCCAAGATGGTGACAGCTCCTACAATGAGCAGTTCTTC
14	TRBV7-9	NA	TRBJ2-5	NA	CASSLGPSQDPQYF	TGTGCCAGCAGCCTGGGACCGTCCCAAGACCCCCAGTACTTC
16	TRBV18	TRBD2	TRBJ2-3	few	CASSPIAGDHTDTQYF	TGTGCCAGCTCACCTATAGCGGGAGACCATACAGATACGCAGTATTTT
14	TRBV6-1	NA	TRBJ1-4	few	CASSDPGAGEKLFF	TGTGCCAGCAGTGACCCCGGAGCGGGCGAAAAACTGTTTTTT
15	TRBV18	TRBD1	TRBJ2-2	NA	CASSLDRANTGELFF	TGTGCCAGCTCACTGGACAGGGCGAACACCGGGGAGCTGTTTTTT
14	TRBV7-2	NA	TRBJ2-3	NA	CASSLFKQSDTQYF	TGTGCCAGCAGCTTATTCAAGCAATCAGATACGCAGTATTTT
15	TRBV27	NA	TRBJ2-7	NA	CASSGVDHSSYEQYF	TGTGCCAGCAGTGGGGTAGACCACAGCTCCTACGAGCAGTACTTC